Described below is a single T cell receptor (beta chain) sequence and its context. Its matching antigen is unknown. The libraries were made with immunoSEQ version 4 in survey mode. Produced via immunoSEQ multiplex PCR; TCRdb's table is partial and in-frame only. The profile shows tens of thousands of clones, about four fifths of them singletons. These data come from a study of persistence of HIV-infected CD4 T cells. The stimulus was an HIV-1 Gag 15-mer peptide pool, roughly 1 ug/peptide/mL. CD40L-negative CD69-negative CD45RO-high memory CD4+ T cells were sorted as populations depleted of antigen-responding cells. CDR1 is SGHDT, CDR2 YYEEEE, per germline. Trimming left V 5 bases short and J 4 bases short, with 12 bases between. The CDR3 has 13 residues.

This sequence originates from an adult woman with HIV who was CMV-seropositive. Source: CD4+ T cells sorted from PBMCs after approximately 20-hour stimulation, taken from a patient who received antiretroviral therapy. The V gene is TRBV5-6, the J gene TRBJ1-2, with a tentative D call TRBD1 (6 bases). The CDR3 DNA is TGTGCCAGCAGGTTACAGGGTATCTATGGCTACACCTTC. This gives the protein CASRLQGIYGYTF.